What follows is one T cell receptor beta chain and its context. This entry belongs to a study of T cell changes during pregnancy in multiple sclerosis. Method: immunoSEQ multiplex PCR; TCRdb's copy keeps in-frame clones and lacks some. The sample holds 35,000 to 45,000 clones, about 88% seen once. V was pared by 1 base and J by 1 base, with 8 bases between. Germline CDR1 and CDR2: SGHTA and FQGNSA. The CDR3 loop spans 15 amino acids. This TCR was sampled from a female donor with multiple sclerosis, enrolled in a pregnancy study. The chain uses TRBV7-2 and TRBJ1-3; D gene ambiguous. The material sequenced was CD8+ T cells from peripheral blood mononuclear cells, taken in the first trimester of pregnancy. The CDR3 DNA reads TGTGCCAGCAGCTTAGACCCGGGTTCTGGAAACACCATATATTTT. Residues: CASSLDPGSGNTIYF.